The sequence of this T cell receptor beta chain was determined in a study of blood T cell repertoires in COVID-19 (TCRdb year 2020). With regard to the full study: The collaborator samples originated in the United States, Italy and Spain and spanned the acute and convalescent phases of COVID-19. The samples were drawn from the first 160 participants of the ongoing ImmuneRACE study and from 1,254 subjects provided by 6 global collaborators. Sample metadata almost always included a de-identified subject ID, COVID-19 status, age in years and sex. The prospective study material was composed of cDNA or gDNA derived from T cells, B-cell-depleted T cells, or PBMCs. Subjects who had been exposed to COVID-19, were actively infected with it, or had recovered from it provided the deeply sampled blood TCRbeta repertoires that made up the dataset. The repertoires were released in a freely available public database meant as a resource for research on the immune response to SARS-CoV-2. Where available, HLA class I and class II types were taken from metadata supplied by the sample provider and were not determined by assay-based typing. General conclusions and limits of the study: Clinical and demographic metadata were provided uncurated, with the amount varying by source and participant.

Comment on this clone: Its antigen specificity is not known. No much larger clone exists at a distance of one base, and base qualities are not known.

The immunoSEQ Assay, a bias-controlled multiplex PCR, was used to amplify TCRbeta CDR3 regions from genomic DNA. Per the original workflow: The number of nucleated cells in each sample was estimated by amplification of reference gene primers within the assay. To quantify the absolute abundance of each unique TCRbeta CDR3 rearrangement, sequence reads were collapsed and filtered. For each sample, productive Simpson clonality was calculated as the square root of Simpson's diversity index over productive rearrangements. The table comes from immuneACCESS by way of TCRdb, which keeps in-frame sequences with V and J called. Part of the clones is missing from these tables; in studies checked, under half for an unresolved V gene and the rest for unknown reasons. D and trimming were read from the DNA, whereas the V and J calls and clone size are those reported in that table. Here the sample has about 220,000 clones; about 88% occur a single time. Around 9.6% of the sample belongs to the ten largest clones.

Taken from the germline V gene, the CDR1 and CDR2 loops are SGHAT and FQNNGV. The cysteine opens and the phenylalanine closes a CDR3 of 15 amino acids. CDR3 DNA is the only sequence kept; it has 45 bases, read in frame from the first base. At the junction V is shortened by 5 bases and J by 0 bases, with 11 bases in between. At one collaborating source in Seattle, patients were enrolled during active infection and were followed longitudinally through the course of disease. Collaborating institutions collected whole blood in K2EDTA tubes following their own protocols. For TCRbeta analysis, collaborator samples were shipped as frozen whole blood, as isolated PBMCs, or as DNA extracted from either sample type.

The rearranged chain carries TRBV11-2 and TRBJ2-1; TRBD1 might be the D gene, on 5 matching bases. This receptor was identified in a woman aged 45-65 years with COVID-19, enrolled during active disease. The source material was peripheral blood. The CDR3 protein: CASSPTVSSYNEQFF. The nucleotide sequence is TGTGCCAGCAGCCCGACAGTAAGCTCCTACAATGAGCAGTTCTTC.